The clone carrying this TCR beta chain was seen ten or more times. What it binds is unknown. CDR3 length: 16 residues. Germline loops: CDR1 MNHEY, CDR2 SVGEGT. V gave up 2 bases and J gave up 5 bases, with 16 bases separating them. With iRepertoire HTBI primers and Arm-PCR of CDR3 regions, TCR beta libraries were built. Original processing methods: Identified across the samples were 62 TRBV segments and about 15 TRBJ segments. TCRdb used MiXCR to reprocess the multiplex PCR reads, holding one entry per CDR3 protein. TCRdb assigned the V and J calls; the authors' analysis was not used. The data show about 470,000 distinct CDR3 sequences, around a fifth seen once. The source of the sample is a study of regulatory T cells in long-lasting Graves disease. Study-level background: The term persistent Graves' disease signified upward of 5 years on antithyroid drugs with positive TSH receptor antibodies.

Study findings and constraints: Gene preferences differed: TRBV28, TRBJ1-2, TRBJ2-5 in persistent cases.

Stated time point: persistent/refractory GD, antithyroid drugs over 5 years with positive TRAb. Preparation of the TCR library used RNA extracted from PBMCs. The input for sequencing was peripheral blood mononuclear cells (PBMCs), taken when the disease was refractory, from a patient treated with antithyroid drugs. The chain recombines TRBV6-2 or TRBV6-3 with TRBJ1-5; D possibly corresponds to TRBD1 (5 bases). The sequence came from a female donor with Graves disease. The CDR3 loop reads CASSYPGRSRDQPQHF. For the CDR3, the DNA is TGTGCCAGCAGTTACCCAGGGAGGAGTCGAGATCAGCCCCAGCATTTT.